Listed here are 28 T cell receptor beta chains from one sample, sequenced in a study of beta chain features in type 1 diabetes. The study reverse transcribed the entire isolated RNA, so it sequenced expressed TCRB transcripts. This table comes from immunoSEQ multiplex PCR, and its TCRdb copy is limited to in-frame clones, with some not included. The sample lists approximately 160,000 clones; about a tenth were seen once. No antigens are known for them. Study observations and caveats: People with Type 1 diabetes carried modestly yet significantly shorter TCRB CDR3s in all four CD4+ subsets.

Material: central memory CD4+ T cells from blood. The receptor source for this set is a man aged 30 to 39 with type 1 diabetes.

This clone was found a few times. The CDR3 reads CASSLGLAGETSTDTQYF. Here the CDR3 DNA reads TGTGCCAGCAGCTTAGGTCTAGCGGGAGAGACTAGCACAGATACGCAGTATTTT. The chain links TRBV11-2 to TRBJ2-3, with TRBD2 matching 10 bases. Per the germline V gene, CDR1 is SGHAT and CDR2 is FQNNGV. CDR3 length equals 18 residues. Losses at the gene ends were 1 base for V and 0 bases for J; bases not matched to a gene: 7.

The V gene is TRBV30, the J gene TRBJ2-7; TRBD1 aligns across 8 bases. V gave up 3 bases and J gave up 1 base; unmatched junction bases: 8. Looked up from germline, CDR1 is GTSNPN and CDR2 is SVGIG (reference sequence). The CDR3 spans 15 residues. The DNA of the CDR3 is TGTGCCTGGAGCCCTACTGGACAGGGATCCTACGAGCAGTACTTC. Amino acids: CAWSPTGQGSYEQYF.

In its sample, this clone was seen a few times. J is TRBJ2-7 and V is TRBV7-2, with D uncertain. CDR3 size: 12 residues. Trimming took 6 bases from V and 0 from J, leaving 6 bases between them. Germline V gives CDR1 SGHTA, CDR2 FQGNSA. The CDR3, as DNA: TGTGCCAGCAGGACAAGCTCCTACGAGCAGTACTTC. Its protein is CASRTSSYEQYF. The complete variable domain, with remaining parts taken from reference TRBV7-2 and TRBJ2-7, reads GAGVSQSPSNKVTEKGKDVELRCDPISGHTALYWYRQSLGQGLEFLIYFQGNSAPDKSGLPSDRFSAERTGGSVSTLTIQRTQQEDSAVYLCASRTSSYEQYFGPGTRLTVT.

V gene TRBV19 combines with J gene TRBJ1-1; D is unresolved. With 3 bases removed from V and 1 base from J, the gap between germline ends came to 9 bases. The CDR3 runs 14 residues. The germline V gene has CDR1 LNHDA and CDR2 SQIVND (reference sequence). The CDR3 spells CASSILAGNTEAFF. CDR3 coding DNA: TGTGCCAGTAGTATTCTTGCAGGGAACACTGAAGCTTTCTTT.

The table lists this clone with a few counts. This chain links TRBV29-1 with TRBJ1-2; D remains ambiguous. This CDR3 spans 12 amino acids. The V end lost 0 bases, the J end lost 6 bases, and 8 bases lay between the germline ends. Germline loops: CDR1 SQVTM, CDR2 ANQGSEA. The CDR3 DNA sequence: TGCAGCGTTGAAGACCGAGGTGATGGCTACACCTTC. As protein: CSVEDRGDGYTF.

For the CDR3, the DNA is TGTGCCAGCAGTCCCAGGGGAGGGCCGAATGAGCAGTTCTTC. Its translation: CASSPRGGPNEQFF. The gene calls are TRBV28 and TRBJ2-1; TRBD2 is a possible D gene (7 bases). Trimming removed 5 bases from V and 7 bases from J, with 15 bases in between. Germline V CDR1 and CDR2: MDHEN, SYDVKM. The CDR3 is 14 residues long.

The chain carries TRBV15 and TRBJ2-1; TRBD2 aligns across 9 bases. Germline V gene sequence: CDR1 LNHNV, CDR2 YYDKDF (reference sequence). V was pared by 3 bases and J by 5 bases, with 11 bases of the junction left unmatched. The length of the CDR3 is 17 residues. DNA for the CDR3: TGTGCCACCAGCAGTCCAATCTTAGCGGGGGATCACAATGAGCAGTTCTTC. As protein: CATSSPILAGDHNEQFF.

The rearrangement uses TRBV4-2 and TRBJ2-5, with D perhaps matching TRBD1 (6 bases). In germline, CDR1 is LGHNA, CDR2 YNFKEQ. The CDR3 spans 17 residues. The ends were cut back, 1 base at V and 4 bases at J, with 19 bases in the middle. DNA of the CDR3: TGTGCCAGCAGCCAAGCTGAGGGGGTCTCCCCGGGAGAGACCCAGTACTTC. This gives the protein CASSQAEGVSPGETQYF.

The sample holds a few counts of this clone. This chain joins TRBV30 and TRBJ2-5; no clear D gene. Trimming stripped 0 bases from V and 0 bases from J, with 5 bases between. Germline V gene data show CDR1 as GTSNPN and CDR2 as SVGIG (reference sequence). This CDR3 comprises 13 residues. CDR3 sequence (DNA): TGTGCCTGGAGTGTTAGCAACCAAGAGACCCAGTACTTC. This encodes CAWSVSNQETQYF.

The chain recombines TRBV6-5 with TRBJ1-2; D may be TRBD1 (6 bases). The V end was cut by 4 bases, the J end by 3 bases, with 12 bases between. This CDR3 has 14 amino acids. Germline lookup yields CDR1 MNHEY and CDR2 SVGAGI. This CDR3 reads CASSLGATYYGYTF. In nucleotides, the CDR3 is TGTGCCAGCAGTTTGGGGGCGACCTACTATGGCTACACCTTC.

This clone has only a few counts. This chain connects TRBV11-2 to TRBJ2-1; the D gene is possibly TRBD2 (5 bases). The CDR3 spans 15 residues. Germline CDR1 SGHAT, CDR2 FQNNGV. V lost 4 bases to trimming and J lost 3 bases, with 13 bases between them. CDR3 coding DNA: TGTGCCAGCAGCTGGACGGCGGGCCACTACAATGAGCAGTTCTTC. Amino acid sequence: CASSWTAGHYNEQFF.

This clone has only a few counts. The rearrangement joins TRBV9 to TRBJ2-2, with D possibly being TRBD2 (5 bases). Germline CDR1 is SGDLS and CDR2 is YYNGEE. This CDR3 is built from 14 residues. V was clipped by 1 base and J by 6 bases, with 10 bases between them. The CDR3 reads CASSVRDYSGELFF. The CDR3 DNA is TGTGCCAGCAGCGTACGTGACTACTCCGGGGAGCTGTTTTTT.

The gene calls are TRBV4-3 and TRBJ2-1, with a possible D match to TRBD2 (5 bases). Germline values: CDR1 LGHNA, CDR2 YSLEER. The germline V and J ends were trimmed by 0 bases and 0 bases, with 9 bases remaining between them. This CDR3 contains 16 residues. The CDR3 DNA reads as TGCGCCAGCAGCCAAGACGAGGGCTACTCCTACAATGAGCAGTTCTTC. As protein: CASSQDEGYSYNEQFF.

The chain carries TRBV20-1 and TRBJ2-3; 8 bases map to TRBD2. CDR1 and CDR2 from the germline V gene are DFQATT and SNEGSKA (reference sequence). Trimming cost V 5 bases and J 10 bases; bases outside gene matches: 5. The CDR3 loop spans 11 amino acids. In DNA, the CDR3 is TGCAGTGCTGTGACTAGCGCCGCGCAGTATTTT. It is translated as CSAVTSAAQYF.

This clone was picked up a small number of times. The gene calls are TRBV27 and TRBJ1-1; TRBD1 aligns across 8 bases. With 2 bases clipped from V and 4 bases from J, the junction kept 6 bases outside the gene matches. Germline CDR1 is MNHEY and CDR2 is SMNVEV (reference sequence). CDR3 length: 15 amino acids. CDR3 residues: CASSLRGQGRTEAFF. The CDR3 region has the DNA TGTGCCAGCAGTTTACGCGGACAGGGACGCACTGAAGCTTTCTTT.

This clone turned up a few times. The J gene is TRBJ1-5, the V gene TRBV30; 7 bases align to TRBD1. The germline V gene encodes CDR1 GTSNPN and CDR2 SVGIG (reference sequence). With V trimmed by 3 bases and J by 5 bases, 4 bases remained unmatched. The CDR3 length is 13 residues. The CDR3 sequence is CAWSLTGDQPQHF. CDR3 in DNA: TGTGCCTGGAGCCTAACAGGGGATCAGCCCCAGCATTTT.

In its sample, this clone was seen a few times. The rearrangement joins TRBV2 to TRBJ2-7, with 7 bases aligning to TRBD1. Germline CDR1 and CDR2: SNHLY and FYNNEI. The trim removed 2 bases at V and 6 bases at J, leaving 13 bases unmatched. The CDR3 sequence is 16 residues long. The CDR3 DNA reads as TGTGCCAGCAGTGAAACAGGGACAGCAGCTTCTGGCGAGCAGTACTTC. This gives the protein CASSETGTAASGEQYF.

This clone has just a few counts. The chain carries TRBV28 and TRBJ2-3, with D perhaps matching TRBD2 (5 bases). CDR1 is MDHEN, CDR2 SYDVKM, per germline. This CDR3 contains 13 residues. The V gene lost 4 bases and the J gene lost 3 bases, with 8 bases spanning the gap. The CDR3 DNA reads TGTGCCAGCAGTTCACCGGGAACAGATACGCAGTATTTT. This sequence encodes CASSSPGTDTQYF.

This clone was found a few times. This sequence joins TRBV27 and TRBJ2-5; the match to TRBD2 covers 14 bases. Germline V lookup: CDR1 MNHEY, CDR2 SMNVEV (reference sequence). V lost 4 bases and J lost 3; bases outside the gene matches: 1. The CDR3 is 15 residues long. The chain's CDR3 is CASSWTSGGKETQYF. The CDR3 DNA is TGTGCCAGCAGTTGGACTAGCGGGGGGAAAGAGACCCAGTACTTC.

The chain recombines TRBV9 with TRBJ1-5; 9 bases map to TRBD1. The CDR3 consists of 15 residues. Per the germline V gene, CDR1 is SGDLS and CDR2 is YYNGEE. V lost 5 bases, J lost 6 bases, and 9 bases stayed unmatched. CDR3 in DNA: TGTGCCAGCAGTGAACAGGGGGCTGGCGGTCAGCCCCAGCATTTT. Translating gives CASSEQGAGGQPQHF.

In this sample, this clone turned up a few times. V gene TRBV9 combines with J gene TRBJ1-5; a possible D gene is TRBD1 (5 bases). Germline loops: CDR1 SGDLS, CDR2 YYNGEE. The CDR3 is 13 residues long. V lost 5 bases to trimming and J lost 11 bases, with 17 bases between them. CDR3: CASSPQAGGSQHF. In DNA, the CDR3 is TGTGCCAGCAGTCCTCAGGCTGGGGGGTCCCAGCATTTT.

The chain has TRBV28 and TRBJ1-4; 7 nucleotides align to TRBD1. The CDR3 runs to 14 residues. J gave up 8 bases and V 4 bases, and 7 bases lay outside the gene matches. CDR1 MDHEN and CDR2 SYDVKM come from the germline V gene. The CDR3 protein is CASSSTGDEEKLFF. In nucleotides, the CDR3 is TGTGCCAGCAGTTCTACAGGGGATGAAGAAAAACTGTTTTTT.

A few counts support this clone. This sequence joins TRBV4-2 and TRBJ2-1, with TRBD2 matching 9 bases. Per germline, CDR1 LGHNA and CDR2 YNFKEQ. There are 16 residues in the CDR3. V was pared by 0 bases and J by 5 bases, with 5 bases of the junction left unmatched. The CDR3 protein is CASSQDILAGNNEQFF. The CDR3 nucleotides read TGTGCCAGCAGCCAAGATATTCTAGCGGGAAACAATGAGCAGTTCTTC.

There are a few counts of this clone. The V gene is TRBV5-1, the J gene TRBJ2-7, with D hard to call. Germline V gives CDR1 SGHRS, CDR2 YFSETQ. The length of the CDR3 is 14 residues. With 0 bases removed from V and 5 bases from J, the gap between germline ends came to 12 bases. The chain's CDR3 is CASSLAGRNNEQYF. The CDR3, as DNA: TGCGCCAGCAGCTTGGCCGGCAGGAACAACGAGCAGTACTTC.

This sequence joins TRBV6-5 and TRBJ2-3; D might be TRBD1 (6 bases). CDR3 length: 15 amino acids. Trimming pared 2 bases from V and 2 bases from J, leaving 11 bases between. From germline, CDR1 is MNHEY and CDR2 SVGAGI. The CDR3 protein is CASSYRDIYTDTQYF. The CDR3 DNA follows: TGTGCCAGCAGTTACAGGGACATATACACAGATACGCAGTATTTT.

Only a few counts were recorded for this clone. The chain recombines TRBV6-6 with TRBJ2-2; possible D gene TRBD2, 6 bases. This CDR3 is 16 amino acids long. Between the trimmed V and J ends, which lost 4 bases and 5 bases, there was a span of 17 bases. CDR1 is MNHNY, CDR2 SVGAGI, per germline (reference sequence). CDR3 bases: TGTGCCAGCAGTTTCCCGGAGGGCCGAGGGACCGGGGAGCTGTTTTTT. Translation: CASSFPEGRGTGELFF.

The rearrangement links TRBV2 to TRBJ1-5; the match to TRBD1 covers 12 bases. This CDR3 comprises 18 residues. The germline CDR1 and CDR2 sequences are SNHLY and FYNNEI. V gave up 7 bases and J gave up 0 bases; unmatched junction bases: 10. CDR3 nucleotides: TGTGCCAGCAAACCCGGGACAGGGGGCCACTATAGCAATCAGCCCCAGCATTTT. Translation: CASKPGTGGHYSNQPQHF. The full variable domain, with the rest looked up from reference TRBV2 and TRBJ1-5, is EPEVTQTPSHQVTQMGQEVILRCVPISNHLYFYWYRQILGQKVEFLVSFYNNEISEKSEIFDDQFSVERPDGSNFTLKIRSTKLEDSAMYFCASKPGTGGHYSNQPQHFGDGTRLSIL.

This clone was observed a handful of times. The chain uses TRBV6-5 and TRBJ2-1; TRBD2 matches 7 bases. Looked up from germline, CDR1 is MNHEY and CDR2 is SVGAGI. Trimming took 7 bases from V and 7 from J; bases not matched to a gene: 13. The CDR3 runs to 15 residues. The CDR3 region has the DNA TGTGCCAGCACCGACGAGAGACTAGCCCGGAATGAGCAGTTCTTC. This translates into CASTDERLARNEQFF.